The T cell receptor (beta chain) under discussion was sequenced for a study of T cells in Graves' hyperthyroidism and ophthalmopathy. General study results and limits: Also found in blood were most expanded thyroid clonotypes above 0.001. Stable hyperthyroidism and ophthalmopathy were separated using 13 V-J signatures.

Comment on this clonotype: Its antigen is currently unknown.

With duration under 3 months, ophthalmopathy was active: Clinical Activity Score at least 3, NOSPECS at least 4. Fresh peripheral blood, 8 to 10 ml, was the source of the PBMCs. TCR beta CDR3 regions were amplified from RNA transcripts. First-round RT-PCR of the TCR CDR3 relied on the HTBI primer set. TCRdb ran MiXCR on the multiplex PCR reads and lists one entry per CDR3 protein. Altogether hundreds of thousands of distinct CDR3 sequences are present, roughly 14% being singletons, with the ten largest covering around 13%. V lost 2 bases to trimming and J lost 6 bases; unmatched junction nucleotides: 5. Germline CDR1 and CDR2: SGHRS and YFSETQ. The CDR3 loop spans 15 amino acids.

The sequence came from a woman in her 50s with Graves' ophthalmopathy. The sequencing input was blood. The genes are TRBV5-1 and TRBJ1-5; 10 bases fit TRBD1. CDR3: CASSFGTGVAQPQHF. The CDR3, as DNA: TGCGCCAGCAGCTTCGGGACAGGGGTAGCTCAGCCCCAGCATTTT. The variable domain in full, with the rest retrieved from reference TRBV5-1 and TRBJ1-5, is KAGVTQTPRYLIKTRGQQVTLSCSPISGHRSVSWYQQTPGQGLQFLFEYFSETQRNKGNFPGRFSGRQFSNSRSEMNVSTLELGDSALYLCASSFGTGVAQPQHFGDGTRLSIL.